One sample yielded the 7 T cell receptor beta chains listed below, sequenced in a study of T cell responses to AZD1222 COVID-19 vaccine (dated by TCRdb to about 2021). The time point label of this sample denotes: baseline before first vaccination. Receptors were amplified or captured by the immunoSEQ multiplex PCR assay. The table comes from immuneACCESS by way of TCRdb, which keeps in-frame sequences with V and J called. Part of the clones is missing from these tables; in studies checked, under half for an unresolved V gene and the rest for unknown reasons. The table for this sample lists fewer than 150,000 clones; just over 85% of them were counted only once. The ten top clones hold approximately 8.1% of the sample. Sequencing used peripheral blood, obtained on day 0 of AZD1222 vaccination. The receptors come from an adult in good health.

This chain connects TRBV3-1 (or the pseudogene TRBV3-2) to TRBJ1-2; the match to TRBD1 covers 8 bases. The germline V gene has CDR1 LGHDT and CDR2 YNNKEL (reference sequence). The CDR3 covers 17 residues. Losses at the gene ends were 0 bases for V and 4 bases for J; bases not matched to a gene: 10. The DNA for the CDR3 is TGTGCCAGCAGCCAAGAATGGGGACAGGAGGAGACCTATGGCTACACCTTC. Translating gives CASSQEWGQEETYGYTF.

The CDR3 loop is CASKTGASYEQYF. Here the CDR3 DNA reads TGCGCCAGCAAGACAGGGGCGAGCTACGAGCAGTACTTC. The V call is TRBV10-1, the J call TRBJ2-7; 8 bases are shared with TRBD1. Trimming cost V 7 bases and J 3 bases; bases outside gene matches: 5. This CDR3 contains 13 residues. Germline CDR1 is WNHNN and CDR2 is SYGVQD (reference sequence).

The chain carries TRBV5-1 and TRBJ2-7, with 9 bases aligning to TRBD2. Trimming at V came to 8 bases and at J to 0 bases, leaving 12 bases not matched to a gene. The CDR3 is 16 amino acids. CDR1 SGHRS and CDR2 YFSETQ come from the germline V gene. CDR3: CASHFPQAGGSYEQYF. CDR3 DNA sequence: TGCGCCAGTCACTTCCCCCAAGCGGGGGGCTCCTACGAGCAGTACTTC.

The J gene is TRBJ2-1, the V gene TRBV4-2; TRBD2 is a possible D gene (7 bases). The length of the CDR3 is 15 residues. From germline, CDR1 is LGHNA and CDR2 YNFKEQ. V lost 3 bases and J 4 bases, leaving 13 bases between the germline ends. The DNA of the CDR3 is TGTGCCAGCAGCCAGGGGGGGAGGGGGTACAATGAGCAGTTCTTC. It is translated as CASSQGGRGYNEQFF.

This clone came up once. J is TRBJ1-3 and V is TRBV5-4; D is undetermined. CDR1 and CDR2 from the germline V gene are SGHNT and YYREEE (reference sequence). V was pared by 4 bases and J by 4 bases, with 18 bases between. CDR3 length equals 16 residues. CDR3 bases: TGTGCCAGCAGCAAACCCGAGGAGGGCAAAGGAAACACCATATATTTT. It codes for CASSKPEEGKGNTIYF.

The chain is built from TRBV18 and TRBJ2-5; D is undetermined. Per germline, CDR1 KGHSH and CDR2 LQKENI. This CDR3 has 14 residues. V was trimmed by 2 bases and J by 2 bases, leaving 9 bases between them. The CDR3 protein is CASSPGNRQETQYF. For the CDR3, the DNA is TGTGCCAGCTCACCAGGGAACCGTCAAGAGACCCAGTACTTC.

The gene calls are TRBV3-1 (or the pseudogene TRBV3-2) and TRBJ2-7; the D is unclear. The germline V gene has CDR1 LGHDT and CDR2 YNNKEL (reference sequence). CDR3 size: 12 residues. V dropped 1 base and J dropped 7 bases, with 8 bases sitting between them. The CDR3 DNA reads TGTGCCAGCAGCCAAGTCTCGCGGGAGCAGTACTTC. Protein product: CASSQVSREQYF.